This paragraph covers one T cell receptor (beta chain) sequence. In the source study's methods: It was from reference gene primer amplification that nucleated cell counts were estimated. Assay: immunoSEQ multiplex PCR; the TCRdb copy retains only in-frame clones and omits some. From that table come the V and J calls and clone size; the DNA was used to work out D and trimming. Among fewer than 250,000 clones listed, roughly 90% were seen once. Germline values: CDR1 MNHEY, CDR2 SMNVEV (reference sequence). The CDR3 runs 15 residues. V shed 6 bases and J shed 8 bases, with 22 bases lying between them. The sample belongs to a study of blood T cell repertoires in COVID-19. Study details: Whether acute or convalescent, the COVID-19 samples came from the United States, Italy and Spain. From T cells, B-cell-depleted T cells, or PBMCs came the material, which was cDNA or gDNA.

Sequenced: peripheral blood. The receptor's source is a woman aged 50 to 60 with acute or convalescent COVID-19. The rearrangement uses TRBV27 and TRBJ1-2; TRBD1 might be the D (6 bases). The CDR3 is CASSDYLHREGGYTF. For the CDR3, the DNA is TGTGCCAGCAGCGATTATCTACACAGGGAAGGGGGCTACACCTTC.